The source of this T cell receptor (beta chain) is a study of blood T cell repertoires in COVID-19. CDR3 length equals 16 residues. Germline assignment: CDR1 MRHNA and CDR2 SNTAGT. The V and J ends lost 4 bases and 0 bases, in that order; junction bases with no gene match: 6. How the authors handled the data: It was from reference gene primer amplification that nucleated cell counts were estimated. Sequenced by immunoSEQ multiplex PCR; TCRdb stores in-frame clones only, minus some. D and trimming were read from the DNA, whereas the V and J calls and clone size are those reported in that table. Found here are 55,000 to 75,000 clones, 85% to 90% of them singletons; the top ten hold 8% to 9.5%.

The material sequenced was peripheral blood. This clonotype was sampled from a man between 45 and 60 years old with active COVID-19. The chain is built from TRBV6-4 and TRBJ1-5, with 7 bases identical to TRBD1. The CDR3: CASSAGTAHSNQPQHF. CDR3 coding DNA: TGTGCCAGCAGTGCCGGGACAGCCCATAGCAATCAGCCCCAGCATTTT.